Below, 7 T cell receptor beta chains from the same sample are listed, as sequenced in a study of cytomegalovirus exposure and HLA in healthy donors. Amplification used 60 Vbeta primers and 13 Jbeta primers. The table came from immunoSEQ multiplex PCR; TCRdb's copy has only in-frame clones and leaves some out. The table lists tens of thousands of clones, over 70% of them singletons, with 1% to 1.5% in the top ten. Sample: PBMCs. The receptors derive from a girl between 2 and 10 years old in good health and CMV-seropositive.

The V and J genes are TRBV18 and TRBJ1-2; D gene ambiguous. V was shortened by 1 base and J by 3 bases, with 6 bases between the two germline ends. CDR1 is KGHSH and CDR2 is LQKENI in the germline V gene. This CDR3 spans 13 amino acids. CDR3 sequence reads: CASSPREHYGYTF. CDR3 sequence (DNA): TGTGCCAGCTCACCACGAGAGCACTATGGCTACACCTTC.

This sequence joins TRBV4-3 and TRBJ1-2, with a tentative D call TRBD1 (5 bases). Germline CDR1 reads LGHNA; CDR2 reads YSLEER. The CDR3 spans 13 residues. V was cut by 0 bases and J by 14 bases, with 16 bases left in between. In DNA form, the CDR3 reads TGCGCCAGCAGCCAAGATGGGACTCTCGGGCGGACCTTC. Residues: CASSQDGTLGRTF.

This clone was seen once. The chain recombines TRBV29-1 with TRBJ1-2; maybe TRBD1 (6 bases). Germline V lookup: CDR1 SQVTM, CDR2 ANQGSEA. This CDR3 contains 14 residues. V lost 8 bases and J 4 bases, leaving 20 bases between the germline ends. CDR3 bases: TGCAGCTACCGGAGGGGGGGGCCAGTCTATGGCTACACCTTC. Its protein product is CSYRRGGPVYGYTF.

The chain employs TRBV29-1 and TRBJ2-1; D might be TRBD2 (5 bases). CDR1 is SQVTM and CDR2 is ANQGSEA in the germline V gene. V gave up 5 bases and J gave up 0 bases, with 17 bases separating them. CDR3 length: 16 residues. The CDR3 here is CSVKVVRENSYNEQFF. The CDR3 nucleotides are TGCAGCGTTAAAGTCGTGAGGGAAAACTCCTACAATGAGCAGTTCTTC.

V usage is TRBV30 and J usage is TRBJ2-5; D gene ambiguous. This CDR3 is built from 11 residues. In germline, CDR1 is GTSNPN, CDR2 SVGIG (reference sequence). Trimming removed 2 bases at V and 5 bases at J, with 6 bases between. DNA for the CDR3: TGTGCCTGGAGTATCCGGGAGACCCAGTACTTC. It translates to CAWSIRETQYF.

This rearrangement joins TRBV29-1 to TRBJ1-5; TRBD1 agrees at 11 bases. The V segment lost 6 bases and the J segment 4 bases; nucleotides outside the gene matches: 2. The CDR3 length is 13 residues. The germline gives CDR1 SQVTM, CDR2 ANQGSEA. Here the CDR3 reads CSVGTGGNQPQHF. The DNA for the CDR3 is TGCAGCGTAGGGACAGGGGGGAATCAGCCCCAGCATTTT. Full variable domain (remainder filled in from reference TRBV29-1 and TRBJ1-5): SAVISQKPSRDICQRGTSLTIQCQVDSQVTMMFWYRQQPGQSLTLIATANQGSEATYESGFVIDKFPISRPNLTFSTLTVSNMSPEDSSIYLCSVGTGGNQPQHFGDGTRLSIL.

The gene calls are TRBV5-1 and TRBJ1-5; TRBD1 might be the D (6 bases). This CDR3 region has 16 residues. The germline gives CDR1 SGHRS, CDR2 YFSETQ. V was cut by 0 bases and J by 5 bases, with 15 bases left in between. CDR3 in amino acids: CASSLGLPGHDQPQHF. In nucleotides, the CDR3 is TGCGCCAGCAGCTTGGGGCTTCCGGGACACGATCAGCCCCAGCATTTT. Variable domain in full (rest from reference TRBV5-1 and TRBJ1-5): KAGVTQTPRYLIKTRGQQVTLSCSPISGHRSVSWYQQTPGQGLQFLFEYFSETQRNKGNFPGRFSGRQFSNSRSEMNVSTLELGDSALYLCASSLGLPGHDQPQHFGDGTRLSIL.